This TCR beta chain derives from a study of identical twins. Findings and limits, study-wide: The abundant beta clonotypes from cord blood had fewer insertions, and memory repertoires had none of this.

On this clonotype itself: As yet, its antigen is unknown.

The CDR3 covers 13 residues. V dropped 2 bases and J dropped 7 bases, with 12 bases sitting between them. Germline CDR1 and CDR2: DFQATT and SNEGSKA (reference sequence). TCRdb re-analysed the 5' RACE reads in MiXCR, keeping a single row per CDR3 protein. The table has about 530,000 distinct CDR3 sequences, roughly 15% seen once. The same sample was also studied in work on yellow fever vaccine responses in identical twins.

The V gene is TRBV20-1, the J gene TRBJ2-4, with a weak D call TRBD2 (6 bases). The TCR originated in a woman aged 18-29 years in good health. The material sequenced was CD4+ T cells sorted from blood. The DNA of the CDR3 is TGCAGTGCTAGACGAGTAGCGGTTAACATTCAGTACTTC. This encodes CSARRVAVNIQYF.